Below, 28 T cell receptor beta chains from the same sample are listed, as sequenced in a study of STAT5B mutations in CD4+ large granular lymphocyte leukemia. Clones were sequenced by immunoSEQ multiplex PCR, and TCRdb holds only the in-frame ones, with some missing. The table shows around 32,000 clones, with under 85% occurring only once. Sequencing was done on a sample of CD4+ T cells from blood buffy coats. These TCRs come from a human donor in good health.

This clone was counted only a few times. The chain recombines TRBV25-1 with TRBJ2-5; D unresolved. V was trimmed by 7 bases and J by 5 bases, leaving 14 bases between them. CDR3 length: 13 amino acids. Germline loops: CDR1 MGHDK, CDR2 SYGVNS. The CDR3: CASNSKGGETQYF. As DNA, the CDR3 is TGTGCCAGCAACTCGAAGGGTGGGGAGACCCAGTACTTC.

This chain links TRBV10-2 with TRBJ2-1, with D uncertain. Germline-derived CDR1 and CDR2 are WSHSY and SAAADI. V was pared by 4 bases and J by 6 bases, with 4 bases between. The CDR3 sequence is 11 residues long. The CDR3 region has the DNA TGCGCCAGCAGTGTCAGCAATGAGCAGTTCTTC. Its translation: CASSVSNEQFF.

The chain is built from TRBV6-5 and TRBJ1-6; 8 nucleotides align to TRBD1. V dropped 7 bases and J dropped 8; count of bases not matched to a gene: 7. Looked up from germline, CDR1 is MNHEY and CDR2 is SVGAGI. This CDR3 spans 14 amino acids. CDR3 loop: CASNLRQGYSPLHF. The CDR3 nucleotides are TGTGCCAGCAACCTACGACAGGGGTATTCACCCCTCCACTTT.

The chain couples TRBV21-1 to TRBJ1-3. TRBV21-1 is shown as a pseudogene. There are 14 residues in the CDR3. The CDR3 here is CASSRRDSGNTIYF. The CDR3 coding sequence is TGTGCCAGCAGTAGGCGGGACTCTGGAAACACCATATATTTT.

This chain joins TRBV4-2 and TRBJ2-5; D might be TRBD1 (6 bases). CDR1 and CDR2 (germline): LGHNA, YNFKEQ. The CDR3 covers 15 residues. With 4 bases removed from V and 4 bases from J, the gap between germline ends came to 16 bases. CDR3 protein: CASSPSGGSVETQYF. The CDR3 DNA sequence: TGTGCCAGCAGCCCAAGTGGGGGCAGTGTAGAGACCCAGTACTTC.

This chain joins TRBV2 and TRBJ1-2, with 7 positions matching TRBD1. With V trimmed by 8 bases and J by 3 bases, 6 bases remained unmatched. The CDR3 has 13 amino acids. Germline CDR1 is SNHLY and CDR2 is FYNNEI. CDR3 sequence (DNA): TGTGCCAGCCACGAGGGGGCCTACTATGGCTACACCTTC. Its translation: CASHEGAYYGYTF.

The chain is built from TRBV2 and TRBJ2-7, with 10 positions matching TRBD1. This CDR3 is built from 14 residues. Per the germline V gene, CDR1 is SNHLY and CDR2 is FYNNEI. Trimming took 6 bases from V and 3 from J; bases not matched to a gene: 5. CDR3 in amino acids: CASRGQGPLYEQYF. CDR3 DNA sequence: TGTGCCAGCAGGGGACAGGGGCCCCTCTACGAGCAGTACTTC. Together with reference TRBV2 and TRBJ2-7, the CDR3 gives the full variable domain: EPEVTQTPSHQVTQMGQEVILRCVPISNHLYFYWYRQILGQKVEFLVSFYNNEISEKSEIFDDQFSVERPDGSNFTLKIRSTKLEDSAMYFCASRGQGPLYEQYFGPGTRLTVT.

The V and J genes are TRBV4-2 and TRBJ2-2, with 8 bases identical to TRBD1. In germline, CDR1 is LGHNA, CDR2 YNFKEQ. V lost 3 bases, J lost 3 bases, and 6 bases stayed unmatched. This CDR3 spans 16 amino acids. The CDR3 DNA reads TGTGCCAGCAGCCACGACGTGGACAGGGACACCGGGGAGCTGTTTTTT. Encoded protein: CASSHDVDRDTGELFF.

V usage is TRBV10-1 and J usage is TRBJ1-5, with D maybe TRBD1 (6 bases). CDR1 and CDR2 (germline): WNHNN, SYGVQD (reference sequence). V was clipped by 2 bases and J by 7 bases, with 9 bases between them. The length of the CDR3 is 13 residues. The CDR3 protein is CASSEAGEQPQHF. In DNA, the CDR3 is TGCGCCAGCAGTGAGGCAGGGGAGCAGCCCCAGCATTTT.

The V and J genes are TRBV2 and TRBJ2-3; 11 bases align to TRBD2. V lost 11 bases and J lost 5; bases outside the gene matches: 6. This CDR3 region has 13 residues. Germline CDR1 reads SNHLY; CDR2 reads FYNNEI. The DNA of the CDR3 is TGTGCCCGTAGCGGGAGGGCCTTAGATACGCAGTATTTT. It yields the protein CARSGRALDTQYF. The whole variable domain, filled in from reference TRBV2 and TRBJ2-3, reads EPEVTQTPSHQVTQMGQEVILRCVPISNHLYFYWYRQILGQKVEFLVSFYNNEISEKSEIFDDQFSVERPDGSNFTLKIRSTKLEDSAMYFCARSGRALDTQYFGPGTRLTVL.

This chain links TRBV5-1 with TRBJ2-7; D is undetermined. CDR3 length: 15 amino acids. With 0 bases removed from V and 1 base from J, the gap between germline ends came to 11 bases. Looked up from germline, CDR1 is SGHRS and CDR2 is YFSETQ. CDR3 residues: CASSLDPGVSYEQYF. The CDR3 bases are TGCGCCAGCAGCTTGGACCCAGGCGTTTCCTACGAGCAGTACTTC.

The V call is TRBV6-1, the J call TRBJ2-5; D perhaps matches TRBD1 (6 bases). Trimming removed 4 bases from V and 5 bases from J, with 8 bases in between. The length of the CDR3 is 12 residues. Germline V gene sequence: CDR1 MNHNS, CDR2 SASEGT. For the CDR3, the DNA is TGTGCCAGCAGTGCCCAGGGGGAGACCCAGTACTTC. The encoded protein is CASSAQGETQYF.

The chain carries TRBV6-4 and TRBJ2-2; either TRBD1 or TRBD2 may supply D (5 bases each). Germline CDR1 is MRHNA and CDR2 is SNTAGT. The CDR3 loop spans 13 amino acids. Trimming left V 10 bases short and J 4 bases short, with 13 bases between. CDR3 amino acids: CATRDGFTGELFF. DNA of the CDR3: TGTGCCACCAGGGACGGTTTCACCGGGGAGCTGTTTTTT.

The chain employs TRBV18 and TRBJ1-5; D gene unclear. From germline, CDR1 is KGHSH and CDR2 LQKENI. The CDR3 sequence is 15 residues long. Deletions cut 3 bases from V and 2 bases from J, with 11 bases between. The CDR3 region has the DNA TGTGCCAGCTCACCCGTCGCTGTGGGCAATCAGCCCCAGCATTTT. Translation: CASSPVAVGNQPQHF.

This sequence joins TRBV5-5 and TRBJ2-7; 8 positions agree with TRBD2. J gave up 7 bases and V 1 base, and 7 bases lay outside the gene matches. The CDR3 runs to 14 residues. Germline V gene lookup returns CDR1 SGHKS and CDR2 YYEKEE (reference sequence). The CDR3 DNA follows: TGTGCCAGCAGCTTGTCCGGGGGGGCGAGGGAGCAGTACTTC. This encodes CASSLSGGAREQYF.

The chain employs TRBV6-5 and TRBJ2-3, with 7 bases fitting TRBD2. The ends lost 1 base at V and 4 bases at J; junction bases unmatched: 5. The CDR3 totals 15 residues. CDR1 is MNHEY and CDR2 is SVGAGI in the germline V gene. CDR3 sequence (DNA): TGTGCCAGCAGTTACTGGGCGGGAGAGCCAGATACGCAGTATTTT. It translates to CASSYWAGEPDTQYF.

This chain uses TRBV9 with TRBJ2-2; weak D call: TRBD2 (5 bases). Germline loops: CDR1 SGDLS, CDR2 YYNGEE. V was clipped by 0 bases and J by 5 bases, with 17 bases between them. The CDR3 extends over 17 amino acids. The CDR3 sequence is CASSVDFNAGGTGELFF. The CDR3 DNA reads TGTGCCAGCAGCGTAGACTTTAATGCGGGTGGAACCGGGGAGCTGTTTTTT.

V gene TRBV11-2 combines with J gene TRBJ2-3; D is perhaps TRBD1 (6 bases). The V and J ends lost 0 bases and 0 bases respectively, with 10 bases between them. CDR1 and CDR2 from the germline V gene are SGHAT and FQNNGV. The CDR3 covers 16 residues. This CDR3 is CASSLEAGASTDTQYF. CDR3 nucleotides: TGTGCCAGCAGCTTAGAGGCAGGGGCTAGCACAGATACGCAGTATTTT.

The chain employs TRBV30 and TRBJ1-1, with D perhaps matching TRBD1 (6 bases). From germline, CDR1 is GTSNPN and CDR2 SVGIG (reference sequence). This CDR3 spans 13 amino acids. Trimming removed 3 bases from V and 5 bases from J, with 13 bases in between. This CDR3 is CAWREQGRTEAFF. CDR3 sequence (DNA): TGTGCCTGGAGGGAACAGGGAAGGACTGAAGCTTTCTTT.

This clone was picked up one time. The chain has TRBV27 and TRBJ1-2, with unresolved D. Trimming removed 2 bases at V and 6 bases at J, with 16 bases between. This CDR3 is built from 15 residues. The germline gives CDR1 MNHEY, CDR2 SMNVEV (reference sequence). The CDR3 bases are TGTGCCAGCAGTTTAAGTGGAATCAGAGTTCATGGCTACACCTTC. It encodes CASSLSGIRVHGYTF.

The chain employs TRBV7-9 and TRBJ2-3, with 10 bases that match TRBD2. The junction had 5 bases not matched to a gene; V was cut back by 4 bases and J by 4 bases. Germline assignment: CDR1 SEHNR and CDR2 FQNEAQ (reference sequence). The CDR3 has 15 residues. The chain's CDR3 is CASSSTSGTADTQYF. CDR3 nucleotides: TGTGCCAGCAGCTCTACTAGCGGGACCGCAGATACGCAGTATTTT.

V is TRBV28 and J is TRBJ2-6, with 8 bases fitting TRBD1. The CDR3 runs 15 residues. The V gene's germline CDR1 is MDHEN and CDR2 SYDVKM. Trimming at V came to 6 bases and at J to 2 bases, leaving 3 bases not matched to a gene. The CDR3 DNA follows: TGTGCCAGCAGAGCGACAGGGGCTGGGGCCAACGTCCTGACTTTC. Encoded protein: CASRATGAGANVLTF.

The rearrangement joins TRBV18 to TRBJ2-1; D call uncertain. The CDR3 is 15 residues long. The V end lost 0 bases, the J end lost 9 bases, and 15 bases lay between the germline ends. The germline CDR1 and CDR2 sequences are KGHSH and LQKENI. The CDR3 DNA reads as TGTGCCAGCTCACCACCCACCGGGCAGGTTACTGAGCAGTTCTTC. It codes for CASSPPTGQVTEQFF.

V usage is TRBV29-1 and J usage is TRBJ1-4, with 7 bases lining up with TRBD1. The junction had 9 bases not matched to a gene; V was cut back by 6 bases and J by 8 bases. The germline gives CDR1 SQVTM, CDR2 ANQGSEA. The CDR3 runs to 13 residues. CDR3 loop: CSVAGGIGEKLFF. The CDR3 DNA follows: TGCAGCGTGGCAGGGGGAATAGGGGAAAAACTGTTTTTT.

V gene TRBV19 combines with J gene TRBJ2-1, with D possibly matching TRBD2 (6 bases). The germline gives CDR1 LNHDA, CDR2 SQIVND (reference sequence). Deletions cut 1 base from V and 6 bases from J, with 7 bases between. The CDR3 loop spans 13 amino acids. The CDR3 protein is CASSIGEVNEQFF. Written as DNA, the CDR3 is TGTGCCAGTAGTATAGGGGAGGTCAATGAGCAGTTCTTC.

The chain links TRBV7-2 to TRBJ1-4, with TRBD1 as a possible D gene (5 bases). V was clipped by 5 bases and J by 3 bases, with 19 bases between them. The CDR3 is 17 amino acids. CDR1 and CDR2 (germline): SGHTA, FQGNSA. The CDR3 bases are TGTGCCAGCAGCCAAACAACCTCCGGGACTTCTAATGAAAAACTGTTTTTT. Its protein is CASSQTTSGTSNEKLFF.

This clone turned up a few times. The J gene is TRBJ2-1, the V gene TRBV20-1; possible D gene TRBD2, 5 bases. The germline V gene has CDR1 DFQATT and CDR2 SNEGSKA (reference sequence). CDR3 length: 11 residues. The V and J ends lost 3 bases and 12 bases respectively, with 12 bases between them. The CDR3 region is CSASRSGSQFF. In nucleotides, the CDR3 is TGCAGTGCTAGTAGGTCGGGATCGCAGTTCTTC.

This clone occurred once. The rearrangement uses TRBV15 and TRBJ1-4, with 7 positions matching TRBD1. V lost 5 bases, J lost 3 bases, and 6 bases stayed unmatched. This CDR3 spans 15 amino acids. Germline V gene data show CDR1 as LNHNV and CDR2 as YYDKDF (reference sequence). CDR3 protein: CATSGTGQSNEKLFF. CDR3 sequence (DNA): TGTGCCACCAGCGGGACGGGACAGTCTAATGAAAAACTGTTTTTT.